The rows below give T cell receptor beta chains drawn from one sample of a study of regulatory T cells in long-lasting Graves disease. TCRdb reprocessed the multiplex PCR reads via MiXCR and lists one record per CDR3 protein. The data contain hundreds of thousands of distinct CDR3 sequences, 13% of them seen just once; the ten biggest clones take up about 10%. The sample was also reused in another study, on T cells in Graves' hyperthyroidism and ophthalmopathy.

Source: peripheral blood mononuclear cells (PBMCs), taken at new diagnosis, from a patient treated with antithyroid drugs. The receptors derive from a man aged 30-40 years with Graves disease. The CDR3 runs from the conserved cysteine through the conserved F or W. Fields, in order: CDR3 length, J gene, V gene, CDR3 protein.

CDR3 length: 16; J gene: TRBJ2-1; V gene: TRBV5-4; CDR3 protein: CATLAGGAGTYNEQFF
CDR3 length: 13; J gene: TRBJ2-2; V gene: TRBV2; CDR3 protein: CASKEGASGELFF
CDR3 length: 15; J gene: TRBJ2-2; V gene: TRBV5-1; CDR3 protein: CASSLAITNTGELFF
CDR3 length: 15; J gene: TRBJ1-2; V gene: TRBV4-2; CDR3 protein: CASSQGTGNNYGYTF
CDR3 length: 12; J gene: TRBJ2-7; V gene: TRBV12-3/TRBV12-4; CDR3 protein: CASRQGTYEQYF
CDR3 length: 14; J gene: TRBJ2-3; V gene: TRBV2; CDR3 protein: CASSVDRGTDTQYF
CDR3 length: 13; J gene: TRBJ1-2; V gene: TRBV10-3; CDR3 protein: CAISGRPNYGYTF
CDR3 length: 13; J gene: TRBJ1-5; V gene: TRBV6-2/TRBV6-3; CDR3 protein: CASSYSWGQPQHF
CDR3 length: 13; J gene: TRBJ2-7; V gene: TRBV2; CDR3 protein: CASSATRGGEQYF
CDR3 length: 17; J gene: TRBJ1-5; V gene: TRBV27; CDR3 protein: CAGREENPIGGGQPQHF
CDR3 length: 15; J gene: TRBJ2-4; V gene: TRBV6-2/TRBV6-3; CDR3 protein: CASSWGARAKNIQYF
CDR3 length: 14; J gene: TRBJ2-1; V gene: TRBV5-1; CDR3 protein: CASSLFPESNEQFF
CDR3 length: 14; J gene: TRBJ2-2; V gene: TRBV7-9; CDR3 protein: CASSPVVGTGELFF
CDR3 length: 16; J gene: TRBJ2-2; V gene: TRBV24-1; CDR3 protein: CATSTSGSSNTGELFF
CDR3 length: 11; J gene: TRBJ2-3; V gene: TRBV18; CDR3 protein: CASRYSDTQYF
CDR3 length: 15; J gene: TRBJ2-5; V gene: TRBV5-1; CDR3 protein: CASSLAPGLGETQYF
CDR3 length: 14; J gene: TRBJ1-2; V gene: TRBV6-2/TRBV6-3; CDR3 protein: CASSYDRGSGGYTF
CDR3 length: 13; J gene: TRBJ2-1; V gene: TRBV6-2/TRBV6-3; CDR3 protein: CASSESRYNEQFF
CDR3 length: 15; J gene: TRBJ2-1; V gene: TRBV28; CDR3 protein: CASSLIRGLANEQFF
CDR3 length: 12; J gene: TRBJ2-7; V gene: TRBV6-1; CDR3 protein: CASSATVYEQYF
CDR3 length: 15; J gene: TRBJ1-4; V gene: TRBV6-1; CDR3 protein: CASRPPGDRGLKLFF
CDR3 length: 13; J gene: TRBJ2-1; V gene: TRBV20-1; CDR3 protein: CSVTGLSYNEQFF
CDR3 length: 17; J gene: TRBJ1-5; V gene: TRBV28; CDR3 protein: CASTPWAGGESNQPQHF
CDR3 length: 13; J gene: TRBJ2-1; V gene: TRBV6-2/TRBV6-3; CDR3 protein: CASSGLAFNEQFF
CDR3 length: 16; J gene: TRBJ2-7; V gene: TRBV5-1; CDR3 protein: CASSHKPQGDTYEQYF
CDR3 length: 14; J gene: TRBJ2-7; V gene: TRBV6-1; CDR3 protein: CASSTGQTSYEQYF
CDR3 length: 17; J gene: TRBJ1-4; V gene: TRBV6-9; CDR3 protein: CASSSGGQTLLGEKLFF
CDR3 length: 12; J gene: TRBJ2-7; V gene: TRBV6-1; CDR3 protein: CASAFKGYEQYF
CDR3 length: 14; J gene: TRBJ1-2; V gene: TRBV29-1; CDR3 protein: CSVGTGDPNYGYTF
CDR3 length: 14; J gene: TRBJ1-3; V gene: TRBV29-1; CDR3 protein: CSVEVAGSGNTIYF
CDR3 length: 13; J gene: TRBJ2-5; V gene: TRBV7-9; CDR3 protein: CASSFDWQETQYF
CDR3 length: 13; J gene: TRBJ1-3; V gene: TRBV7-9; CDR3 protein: CASSLAAGNTIYF
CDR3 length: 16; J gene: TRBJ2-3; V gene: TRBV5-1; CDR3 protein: CASSPKTSGSTDTQYF
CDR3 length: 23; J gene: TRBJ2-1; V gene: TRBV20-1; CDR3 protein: CSARPQGRERTSGSTTSYNEQFF
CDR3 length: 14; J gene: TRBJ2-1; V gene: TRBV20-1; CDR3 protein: CSADPGTSGREQFF
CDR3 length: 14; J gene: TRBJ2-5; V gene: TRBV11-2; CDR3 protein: CASSPPQDQETQYF
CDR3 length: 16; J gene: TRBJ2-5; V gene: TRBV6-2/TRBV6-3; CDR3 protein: CASSAGLAVIQETQYF
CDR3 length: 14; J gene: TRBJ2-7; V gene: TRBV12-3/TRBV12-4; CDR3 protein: CASRIRGLAGEQYF
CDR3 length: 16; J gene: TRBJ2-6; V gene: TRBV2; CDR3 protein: CASKKTSFSGANVLTF
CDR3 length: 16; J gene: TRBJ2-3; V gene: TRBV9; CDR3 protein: CASSVWARPNTDTQYF
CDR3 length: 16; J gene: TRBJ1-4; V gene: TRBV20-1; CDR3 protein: CSARVRQGNVFEKLFF
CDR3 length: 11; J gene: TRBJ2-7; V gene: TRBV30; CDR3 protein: CAWSNAGGQYF
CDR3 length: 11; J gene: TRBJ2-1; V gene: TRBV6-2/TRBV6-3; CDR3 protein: CASSYGFEQFF
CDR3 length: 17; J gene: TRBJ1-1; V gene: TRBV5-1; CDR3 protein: CASSLQQTGGIGTEAFF
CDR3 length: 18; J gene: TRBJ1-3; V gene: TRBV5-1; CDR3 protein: CASSLDTGGWSSGNTIYF
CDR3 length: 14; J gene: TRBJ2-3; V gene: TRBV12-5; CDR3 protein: CASGLVSVTDTQYF
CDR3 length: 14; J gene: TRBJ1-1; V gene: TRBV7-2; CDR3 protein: CASSADALNTEAFF